The 21 T cell receptor beta chains below all came from one sample that was sequenced in a study of cytomegalovirus exposure and HLA in healthy donors. PCR primers comprised 60 Vbeta and 13 Jbeta primers. Using immunoSEQ multiplex PCR, the repertoire was profiled, and TCRdb retains in-frame clones only, with some absent. The table has 85,000 to 120,000 clones, about 64% seen once. The sample taken for sequencing was PBMCs. The receptors were gathered from a female donor in good health and CMV-seronegative.

The chain recombines TRBV30 with TRBJ2-1, with TRBD2 identical over 11 bases. The germline gives CDR1 GTSNPN, CDR2 SVGIG (reference sequence). The CDR3 is 17 residues long. Trimming took 0 bases from V and 4 from J; bases not matched to a gene: 8. The CDR3 here is CAWSVAPGLAVYNEQFF. Here the CDR3 DNA reads TGTGCCTGGAGTGTGGCACCGGGACTAGCGGTATACAATGAGCAGTTCTTC.

The chain has TRBV10-2 and TRBJ1-1, with 7 bases aligning to TRBD1. This CDR3 comprises 14 residues. Per germline, CDR1 WSHSY and CDR2 SAAADI. V lost 8 bases, J lost 5 bases, and 11 bases stayed unmatched. DNA for the CDR3: TGCGCCAGCTCTTACAGGGGAGCGACAACTGAAGCTTTCTTT. This translates into CASSYRGATTEAFF.

The chain combines TRBV14 with TRBJ2-3; 7 nucleotides align to TRBD1. The trim removed 0 bases at V and 5 bases at J, leaving 5 bases unmatched. CDR3 length equals 15 residues. Germline CDR1 is SGHDN and CDR2 is FVKESK. The CDR3 sequence is CASSQDWDSLDTQYF. The CDR3 coding sequence is TGTGCCAGCAGCCAAGATTGGGACAGTCTAGATACGCAGTATTTT. Full variable domain (missing parts from reference TRBV14 and TRBJ2-3): EAGVTQFPSHSVIEKGQTVTLRCDPISGHDNLYWYRRVMGKEIKFLLHFVKESKQDESGMPNNRFLAERTGGTYSTLKVQPAELEDSGVYFCASSQDWDSLDTQYFGPGTRLTVL.

CDR3 protein: CASSSQWTSGRLNTGELFF. In nucleotides, the CDR3 is TGCGCCAGCAGCTCCCAGTGGACTAGCGGGAGGCTAAACACCGGGGAGCTGTTTTTT. The V call is TRBV5-1, the J call TRBJ2-2, with 14 bases aligning to TRBD2. The CDR3 length is 19 residues. V dropped 3 bases and J dropped 2; count of bases not matched to a gene: 9. From germline, CDR1 is SGHRS and CDR2 YFSETQ.

V and J are TRBV14 and TRBJ1-1; a possible D gene is TRBD1 (6 bases). Germline V gives CDR1 SGHDN, CDR2 FVKESK. The CDR3 covers 16 residues. Trimming shortened V by 2 bases and J by 2 bases, and 15 bases separated the two germline ends. This CDR3 reads CASSQYRGAFNTEAFF. CDR3 nucleotide sequence: TGTGCCAGCAGCCAATACCGGGGGGCTTTTAACACTGAAGCTTTCTTT.

The rearrangement links TRBV11-2 to TRBJ2-5, with 9 bases aligning to TRBD2. V shed 3 bases and J 2 bases; nucleotides not matched to a gene: 4. Germline CDR1 is SGHAT and CDR2 is FQNNGV. The CDR3 has 15 residues. In DNA form, the CDR3 reads TGTGCCAGCAGCTTGCTAGCGGGATTTCAAGAGACCCAGTACTTC. Translation: CASSLLAGFQETQYF.

The chain carries TRBV9 and TRBJ2-7, with a weak D call TRBD2 (6 bases). CDR3 size: 14 residues. From germline, CDR1 is SGDLS and CDR2 YYNGEE. The V end lost 2 bases, the J end lost 5 bases, and 14 bases lay between the germline ends. CDR3 in DNA: TGTGCCAGCAGCGTTACCTCGGGGGTGGACGAGCAGTACTTC. As protein: CASSVTSGVDEQYF.

The chain has TRBV6-1 and TRBJ2-7; 8 bases agree with TRBD2. The CDR3 runs 17 residues. CDR1 is MNHNS and CDR2 is SASEGT in the germline V gene. Trimming cost V 3 bases and J 2 bases; bases outside gene matches: 12. The CDR3 is CASSDRGERGTTYEQYF. CDR3 DNA sequence: TGTGCCAGCAGTGACAGGGGTGAGCGGGGGACTACCTACGAGCAGTACTTC.

The rearrangement joins TRBV5-1 to TRBJ2-7; 9 bases line up with TRBD1. Germline values: CDR1 SGHRS, CDR2 YFSETQ. The V and J ends lost 4 bases and 7 bases, in that order; junction bases with no gene match: 12. CDR3 length: 15 amino acids. The CDR3 is CASSPQGTGTGEQYF. The CDR3 DNA reads TGCGCCAGCAGCCCCCAAGGGACAGGGACGGGTGAGCAGTACTTC.

Remarks on this clone: The junction departs from germline at one end; a sequencing error may be responsible. Additional DNA sequences in this sample encode the identical CDR3. This chain uses TRBV5-1 with TRBJ1-1, with D perhaps TRBD1 (6 bases). The CDR3 runs to 14 residues. Germline loops: CDR1 SGHRS, CDR2 YFSETQ. The CDR3 here is CASRLQGQNTEAFF. CDR3 bases: TGCGCCAGCAGATTACAGGGTCAGAACACTGAAGCCTTCTTT.

Only a few counts were recorded for this clone. The rearrangement uses TRBV29-1 and TRBJ2-3; 8 nucleotides agree with TRBD2. CDR1 is SQVTM, CDR2 ANQGSEA, per germline. The ends lost 6 bases at V and 5 bases at J; junction bases unmatched: 10. This CDR3 comprises 14 residues. CDR3 DNA sequence: TGCAGCGTGGGACTAGTTCGTTCCGAAGATACGCAGTATTTT. It is translated as CSVGLVRSEDTQYF.

The V and J genes are TRBV7-2 and TRBJ2-3; D gene ambiguous. The CDR3 is made up of 13 amino acids. V was trimmed by 0 bases and J by 4 bases, leaving 5 bases between them. The germline V gene encodes CDR1 SGHTA and CDR2 FQGNSA. The CDR3 DNA sequence: TGTGCCAGCAGCTTAGCAGAGGCAGATACGCAGTATTTT. It specifies CASSLAEADTQYF.

CDR3 protein: CASSLYEATQYF. Written as DNA, the CDR3 is TGTGCCAGCTCACTTTACGAGGCCACGCAGTACTTC. The chain is built from TRBV18 and TRBJ2-7; D ambiguous. V lost 4 bases to trimming and J lost 9 bases, with 13 bases between them. Germline-derived CDR1 and CDR2 are KGHSH and LQKENI. The CDR3 is 12 amino acids.

This sequence joins TRBV7-9 and TRBJ2-1; no firm D call. Trimming removed 3 bases at V and 6 bases at J, with 6 bases between. The CDR3 is 12 residues long. Germline lookup yields CDR1 SEHNR and CDR2 FQNEAQ (reference sequence). The CDR3 sequence is CASSFNINEQFF. CDR3 nucleotide sequence: TGTGCCAGCAGCTTTAACATCAATGAGCAGTTCTTC.

This clone was observed a few times. The V call is TRBV27, the J call TRBJ2-2; 8 bases line up with TRBD2. The trim removed 5 bases at V and 8 bases at J, leaving 13 bases unmatched. The CDR3 consists of 16 residues. The germline CDR1 and CDR2 sequences are MNHEY and SMNVEV (reference sequence). The CDR3 DNA reads TGTGCCAGCAGTGCCCCGGGACTAGGGGCGTGGGGGGAGCTGTTTTTT. Protein sequence: CASSAPGLGAWGELFF.

The chain employs TRBV30 and TRBJ1-5; possibly TRBD1 for D (5 bases). Germline V gene data show CDR1 as GTSNPN and CDR2 as SVGIG (reference sequence). The V and J ends lost 3 bases and 5 bases respectively, with 17 bases between them. CDR3 size: 15 residues. CDR3 region: CAWSPGGVVDQPQHF. As DNA, the CDR3 is TGTGCCTGGAGCCCCGGGGGGGTTGTGGATCAGCCCCAGCATTTT.

The rearrangement joins TRBV5-1 to TRBJ1-1; D uncertain. Trimming removed 1 base from V and 0 bases from J, with 13 bases in between. The CDR3 consists of 16 residues. Germline V gene sequence: CDR1 SGHRS, CDR2 YFSETQ. In DNA form, the CDR3 reads TGCGCCAGCAGCTTGTTAATAGGCGGCATGAACACTGAAGCTTTCTTT. Its protein is CASSLLIGGMNTEAFF. The full variable domain, with the rest looked up from reference TRBV5-1 and TRBJ1-1, is KAGVTQTPRYLIKTRGQQVTLSCSPISGHRSVSWYQQTPGQGLQFLFEYFSETQRNKGNFPGRFSGRQFSNSRSEMNVSTLELGDSALYLCASSLLIGGMNTEAFFGQGTRLTVV.

The chain is built from TRBV27 and TRBJ1-3; the D is unclear. The germline V and J ends were trimmed by 5 bases and 0 bases, with 8 bases remaining between them. The CDR3 is 14 amino acids. Germline V gives CDR1 MNHEY, CDR2 SMNVEV (reference sequence). This CDR3 is CASSPRGSGNTIYF. The DNA for the CDR3 is TGTGCCAGCAGTCCTCGCGGCTCTGGAAACACCATATATTTT.

The genes are TRBV7-9 and TRBJ2-1; D perhaps matches TRBD1 (6 bases). This CDR3 contains 12 residues. Germline V gene data show CDR1 as SEHNR and CDR2 as FQNEAQ (reference sequence). V was trimmed by 4 bases and J by 6 bases, leaving 7 bases between them. The CDR3 is CASSSTGNEQFF. The CDR3 region has the DNA TGTGCCAGCAGCTCGACAGGCAATGAGCAGTTCTTC.

This sequence joins TRBV7-3 and TRBJ1-1; weak D call: TRBD1 (5 bases). The germline V gene encodes CDR1 SGHTA and CDR2 FQGTGA. The CDR3 spans 13 residues. Trimming pared 0 bases from V and 6 bases from J, leaving 8 bases between. The CDR3 is CASSLTWGAEAFF. As DNA, the CDR3 is TGTGCCAGCAGCTTAACGTGGGGGGCTGAAGCTTTCTTT.

This clone has a handful of counts. The chain couples TRBV14 to TRBJ2-7; D unresolved. The germline V and J ends were trimmed by 1 base and 3 bases, with 7 bases remaining between them. The CDR3 covers 13 residues. Germline values: CDR1 SGHDN, CDR2 FVKESK. The CDR3 DNA reads as TGTGCCAGCAGCCAAGCTAGGAGCTACGAGCAGTACTTC. Residues: CASSQARSYEQYF. Combining the CDR3 with reference TRBV14 and TRBJ2-7 gives the whole variable domain EAGVTQFPSHSVIEKGQTVTLRCDPISGHDNLYWYRRVMGKEIKFLLHFVKESKQDESGMPNNRFLAERTGGTYSTLKVQPAELEDSGVYFCASSQARSYEQYFGPGTRLTVT.